The source of this TCR beta chain is a study of metastatic and nonmetastatic thyroid tumors. This clone showed up many times. TCRdb re-processed the PCR reads through MiXCR. The repertoire holds about 32,000 clones, with 25% as singletons. This CDR3 region has 15 residues. V shed 0 bases and J shed 7 bases, with 13 bases lying between them. CDR1 and CDR2 from the germline V gene are LGHNA and YNFKEQ. No patient had received any treatment before thyroid surgery. The TCR comes from a female donor with papillary thyroid cancer or a benign thyroid nodule (not recorded which). Some clones in this sample may be carry-over from other donors' samples. The genes are TRBV4-2 and TRBJ2-1, with D perhaps matching TRBD1 or TRBD2 (5 bases each). The specimen was blood. The CDR3 coding sequence is TGTGCCAGCAGCCAAGACGGGACCATTGGGAATGAGCAGTTCTTC. Its protein product is CASSQDGTIGNEQFF.